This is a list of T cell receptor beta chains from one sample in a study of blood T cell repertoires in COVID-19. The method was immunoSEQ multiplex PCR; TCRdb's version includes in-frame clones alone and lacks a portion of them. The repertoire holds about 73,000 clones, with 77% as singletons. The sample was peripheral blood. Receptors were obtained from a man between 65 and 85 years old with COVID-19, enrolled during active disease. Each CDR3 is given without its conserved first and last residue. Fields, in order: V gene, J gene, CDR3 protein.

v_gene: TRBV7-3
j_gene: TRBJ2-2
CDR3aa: ASSLWASGSFGGELF

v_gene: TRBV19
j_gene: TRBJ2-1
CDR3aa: ASSTPGEHEQF

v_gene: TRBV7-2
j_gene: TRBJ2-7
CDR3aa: ATSQLGGYEQY

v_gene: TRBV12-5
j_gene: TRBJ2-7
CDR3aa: ASGLGAGYEQY

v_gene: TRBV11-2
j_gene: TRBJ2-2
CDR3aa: ASSLGPGELF

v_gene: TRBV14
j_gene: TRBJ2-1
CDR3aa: ASSQGLAGGPSRSYNEQF

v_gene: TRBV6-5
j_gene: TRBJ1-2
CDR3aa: ASRQGSGYGYT

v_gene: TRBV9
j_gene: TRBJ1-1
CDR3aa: ASSFNRGEGEAF

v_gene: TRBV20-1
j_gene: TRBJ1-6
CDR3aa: SASRQGSSPLH

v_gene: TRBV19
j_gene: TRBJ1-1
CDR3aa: ASSIDLGVNTEAF

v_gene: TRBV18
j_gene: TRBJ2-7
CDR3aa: ASSQLITEQY

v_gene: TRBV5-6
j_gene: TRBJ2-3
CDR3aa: ASSHRGPSTDTQY

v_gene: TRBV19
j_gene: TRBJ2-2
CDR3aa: ASSLDRGPNTGELF

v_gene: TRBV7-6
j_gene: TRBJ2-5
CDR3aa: ASSRMTGGPQETQY

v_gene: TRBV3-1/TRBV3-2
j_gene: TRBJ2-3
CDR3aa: ASSYGTNTDTQY

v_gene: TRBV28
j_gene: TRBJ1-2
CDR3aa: ASSRGLGNYGYT

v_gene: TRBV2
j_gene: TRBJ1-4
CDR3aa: ASSDRGFEKLF

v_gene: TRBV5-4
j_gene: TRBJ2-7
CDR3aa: ASSLERATREQY

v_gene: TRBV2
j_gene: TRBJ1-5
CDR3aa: ASSRGWSEAEPQH

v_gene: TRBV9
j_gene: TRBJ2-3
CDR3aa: ASSVDFTDTQY

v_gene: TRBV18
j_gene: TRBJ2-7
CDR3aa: ASSPGTSGISSYEQY

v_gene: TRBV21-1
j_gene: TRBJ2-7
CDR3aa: ASSKATGEKSYEQY

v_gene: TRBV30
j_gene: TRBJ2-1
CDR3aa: AWSPDRSHNEQF

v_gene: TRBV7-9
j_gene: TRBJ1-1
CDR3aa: ASSSLGGAETEAF

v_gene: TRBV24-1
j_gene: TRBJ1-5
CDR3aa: ATSDVGGSNQPQH

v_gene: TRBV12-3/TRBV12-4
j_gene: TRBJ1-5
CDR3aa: ASSQAGDQPQH

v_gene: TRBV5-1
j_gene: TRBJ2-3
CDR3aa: ASSSRTGVTDTQY

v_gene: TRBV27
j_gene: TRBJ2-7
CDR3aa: ASSFSGKVTYEQY

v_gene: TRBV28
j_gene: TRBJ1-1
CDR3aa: ASSSTMIFLNTEAF

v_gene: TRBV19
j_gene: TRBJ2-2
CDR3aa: ASSIEGGGRADTGELF

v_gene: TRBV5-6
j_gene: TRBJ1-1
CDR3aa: ASSFLGGTGDFFSGAF

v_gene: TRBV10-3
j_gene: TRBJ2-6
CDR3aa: AISVGQGYGANVLT

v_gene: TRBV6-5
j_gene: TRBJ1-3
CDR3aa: ASLSPGNTIY

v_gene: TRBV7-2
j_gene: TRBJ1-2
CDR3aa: ASEKGAGGGYT

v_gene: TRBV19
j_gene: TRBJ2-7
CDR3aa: ASSTGVRGVWEQY

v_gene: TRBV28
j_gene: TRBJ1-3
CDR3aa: ASSPRGAGTGNTIY

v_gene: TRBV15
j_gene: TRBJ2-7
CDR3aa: ATSRDQGTSYEQY

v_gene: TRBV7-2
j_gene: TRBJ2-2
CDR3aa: ASRGSGRNTGELF

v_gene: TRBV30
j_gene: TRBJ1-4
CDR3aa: AWSVVGQTNEKLF

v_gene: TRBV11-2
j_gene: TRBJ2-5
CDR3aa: ASSLLLRNQETQY

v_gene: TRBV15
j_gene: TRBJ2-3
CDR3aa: ATSRDRLAGPLDTQY

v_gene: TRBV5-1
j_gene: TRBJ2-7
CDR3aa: ASSLGGTGTYEQY

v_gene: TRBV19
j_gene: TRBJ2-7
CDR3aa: APPGDLSYEQY

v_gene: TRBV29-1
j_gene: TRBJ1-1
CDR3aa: SAGGVGTEAF

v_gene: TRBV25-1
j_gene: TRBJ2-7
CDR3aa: ASSTAGGLDEQY

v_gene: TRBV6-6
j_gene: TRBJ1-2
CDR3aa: ASSLTAYT

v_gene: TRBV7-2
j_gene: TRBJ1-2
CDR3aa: ASSVNSGPTGGGYT

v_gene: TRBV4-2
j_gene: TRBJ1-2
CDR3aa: ASSQEGQGIVVDGYT

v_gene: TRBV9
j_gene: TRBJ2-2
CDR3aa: ASSPLSGELF

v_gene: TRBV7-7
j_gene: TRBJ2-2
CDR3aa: ASSPTGTSGSGELF

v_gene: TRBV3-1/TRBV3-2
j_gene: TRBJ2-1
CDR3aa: ASSQSRVGQF

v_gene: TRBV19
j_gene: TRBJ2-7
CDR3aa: ASSVGQGLGARYEQY

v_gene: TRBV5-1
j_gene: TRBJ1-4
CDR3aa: ASSPGATNEKLF

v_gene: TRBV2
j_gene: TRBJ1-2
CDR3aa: ASSGTGQRYGYT

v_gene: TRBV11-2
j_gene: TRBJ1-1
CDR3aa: ASSLVAGATEAF

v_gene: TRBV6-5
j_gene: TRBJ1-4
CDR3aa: ASSYRATNEKLF

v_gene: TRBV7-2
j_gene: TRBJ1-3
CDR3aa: ASSLSAQSGNTIY